Presented here are 3 T cell receptor beta chains from one specimen sequenced in a study of high-grade serous ovarian cancer treatment subgroups. Tumor samples were taken before definitive surgery or chemotherapy. Method: immunoSEQ multiplex PCR; TCRdb's copy keeps in-frame clones and lacks some. The sample carries just under 2,500 clones, around 80% recorded once. Sequenced sample: tumor tissue. These receptors all come from a human donor with high-grade serous ovarian cancer.

This clone was detected once. This chain connects TRBV7-3 to TRBJ2-3, with D perhaps TRBD2 (6 bases). CDR3 length equals 16 residues. CDR1 is SGHTA and CDR2 is FQGTGA in the germline V gene. Trimming removed 1 base at V and 1 base at J, with 12 bases between. The CDR3 DNA sequence: TGTGCCAGCAGCTTAAGTCTCGGGGGTGGCACAGATACGCAGTATTTT. Amino acids: CASSLSLGGGTDTQYF.

The rearrangement joins TRBV11-1 to TRBJ2-3, with D unresolved. The CDR3 length is 16 residues. V was pared by 5 bases and J by 0 bases, with 15 bases between. Germline values: CDR1 SGHAT, CDR2 FQDESV (reference sequence). The CDR3 nucleotides read TGTGCCAGCAGCCTCCGAAGGCTGTCGAGCACAGATACGCAGTATTTT. The encoded protein is CASSLRRLSSTDTQYF.

This chain joins TRBV27 and TRBJ2-1, with D unclear. CDR1 and CDR2 from the germline V gene are MNHEY and SMNVEV (reference sequence). The V gene lost 0 bases and the J gene lost 1 base, with 10 bases spanning the gap. The CDR3 consists of 16 residues. CDR3 coding DNA: TGTGCCAGCAGTTTATCCCTTGGCGGATCCTACAATGAGCAGTTCTTC. Amino acid sequence: CASSLSLGGSYNEQFF.